This passage covers 5 T cell receptor beta chains from one sample sequenced in a study of blood T cell repertoires in COVID-19. The repertoire was sequenced with immunoSEQ multiplex PCR; TCRdb's copy has only in-frame clones and lacks some. The sample contains 450,000 to 500,000 clones, more than 85% of which appear only once. Sequencing was performed on PBMCs or T cells enriched from blood (not recorded which). The source of these receptors is a woman in her fifties or sixties who had recovered from COVID-19.

The genes are TRBV21-1 and TRBJ2-7; no check of the table's D call, TRBD1, against the DNA was made. TRBV21-1 constitutes a pseudogene. The CDR3 has 15 amino acids. DNA of the CDR3: TGTGCCAGCAGCAAAGTTTTGACAGGCTCCTACGAGCAGTACTTC. It translates to CASSKVLTGSYEQYF.

The chain recombines TRBV11-2 with TRBJ1-1; 7 positions match TRBD1. The trim removed 0 bases at V and 3 bases at J, leaving 13 bases unmatched. CDR1 is SGHAT and CDR2 is FQNNGV in the germline V gene. This CDR3 is built from 18 residues. This CDR3 is CASSLDTMGRTGHTEAFF. The CDR3 bases are TGTGCCAGCAGCTTAGATACTATGGGCAGGACAGGACACACTGAAGCTTTCTTT. The variable domain in full, with the rest retrieved from reference TRBV11-2 and TRBJ1-1, is EAGVAQSPRYKIIEKRQSVAFWCNPISGHATLYWYQQILGQGPKLLIQFQNNGVVDDSQLPKDRFSAERLKGVDSTLKIQPAKLEDSAVYLCASSLDTMGRTGHTEAFFGQGTRLTVV.

The chain links TRBV11-2 to TRBJ2-7; 9 bases are shared with TRBD1. CDR1 and CDR2 from the germline V gene are SGHAT and FQNNGV. The CDR3 has 14 residues. V dropped 1 base and J dropped 6; count of bases not matched to a gene: 4. CDR3 DNA sequence: TGTGCCAGCAGCTTAGTGGGACAGGGCTCCGAGCAGTACTTC. Translation gives CASSLVGQGSEQYF.

About this clone: Other DNA sequences in the sample encode the same CDR3. The chain employs TRBV7-8 and TRBJ2-1; 14 bases match TRBD2. From germline, CDR1 is SGHVS and CDR2 FQNEAQ. With V trimmed by 4 bases and J by 7 bases, 6 bases remained unmatched. This CDR3 region has 16 residues. The CDR3 nucleotides are TGTGCCAGCAGCTCAACCGGGACTAGCGGGGGTAATGAGCAGTTCTTC. It is translated as CASSSTGTSGGNEQFF.

The chain uses TRBV2 and TRBJ2-5, with TRBD2 matching 13 bases. Germline CDR1 is SNHLY and CDR2 is FYNNEI. CDR3 length: 14 amino acids. V was clipped by 8 bases and J by 5 bases; unmatched bases: 5. The CDR3 spells CASVTGLAGETQYF. The CDR3 DNA is TGTGCCAGCGTAACGGGACTAGCGGGGGAGACCCAGTACTTC.